The 21 T cell receptor beta chains given below trace back to one sample, sequenced in a study of CD8+ T cells in alopecia areata (dated by TCRdb to 2017 to 2018). Preparation of the library involved the immunoSEQ multiplex PCR assay. To provide template for TCR sequencing, every sample had RNA extracted and reverse transcribed into cDNA. This is the immuneACCESS table as TCRdb keeps it, with only in-frame sequences that have V and J called. A part of the clones is gone; compared with another copy, unresolved V genes explain less than half, and the rest is unexplained. The sample table shows roughly 110,000 clones, and around 50% are seen once. In total, the top ten clones hold 9.5% to 15% of the sample. The sample's time point label is to be understood as: 24 weeks on oral tofacitinib. The sample's treatment or condition, from its label and the paper: oral pan-JAK inhibitor, 5-10 mg twice daily.

Sequencing was performed on CD8+ T cells sorted from blood, taken at week 24, from a patient treated with tofacitinib. Source of these receptors: a human donor with alopecia areata.

The chain couples TRBV9 to TRBJ2-3; 11 nucleotides align to TRBD2. This CDR3 has 15 amino acids. Germline V gene sequence: CDR1 SGDLS, CDR2 YYNGEE. V was pared by 3 bases and J by 4 bases, with 4 bases of the junction left unmatched. The CDR3 is CASSASGGPPDTQYF. The CDR3 DNA reads TGTGCCAGCAGCGCTAGCGGGGGGCCCCCAGATACGCAGTATTTT. Filled out from reference TRBV9 and TRBJ2-3, the complete variable domain reads DSGVTQTPKHLITATGQRVTLRCSPRSGDLSVYWYQQSLDQGLQFLIQYYNGEERAKGNILERFSAQQFPDLHSELNLSSLELGDSALYFCASSASGGPPDTQYFGPGTRLTVL.

The chain combines TRBV10-3 with TRBJ2-1; 10 bases map to TRBD1. Germline V CDR1 and CDR2: ENHRY, SYGVKD. This CDR3 region has 13 residues. Trimming removed 3 bases from V and 8 bases from J; junction bases left unmatched: 1. For the CDR3, the DNA is TGTGCCATCAGTGACGACAGGGGGCATGAGCAGTTCTTC. This translates into CAISDDRGHEQFF.

V is TRBV19 and J is TRBJ2-7; D could derive from TRBD1 or TRBD2 (5 bases each). The germline CDR1 and CDR2 sequences are LNHDA and SQIVND (reference sequence). CDR3 length: 16 residues. Deletions cut 6 bases from V and 7 bases from J, with 25 bases between. As DNA, the CDR3 is TGTGCCAGTAGAAGGGGCGAGGGGACGGGGCTACGGGAGCAGTACTTC. The encoded protein is CASRRGEGTGLREQYF.

V and J are TRBV7-9 and TRBJ2-7, with 8 bases fitting TRBD1. The germline V gene encodes CDR1 SEHNR and CDR2 FQNEAQ (reference sequence). The V segment lost 2 bases and the J segment 5 bases; nucleotides outside the gene matches: 8. The CDR3 runs 15 residues. This chain's CDR3 is CASSLQVRGHHEQYF. CDR3 DNA sequence: TGTGCCAGCAGCTTACAGGTCAGGGGGCACCACGAGCAGTACTTC.

In its sample, this clone was seen a few times. A much more abundant neighbour one base away suggests this may be a read error. Other DNA sequences in the same sample also yield this CDR3. The chain recombines TRBV4-1 with TRBJ2-1; TRBD2 matches 9 bases. The CDR3 contains 15 residues. Germline CDR1 is MGHRA and CDR2 is YSYEKL. V was pared by 0 bases and J by 3 bases, with 0 bases of the junction left unmatched. CDR3 in DNA: TGCGCCAGCAGCCAAGAGCGGGGGGGCTACAATGAGCAGTTCTTC. This codes for CASSQERGGYNEQFF.

The chain joins TRBV19 to TRBJ1-2; D is uncertain. The CDR3 extends over 14 amino acids. Germline assignment: CDR1 LNHDA and CDR2 SQIVND (reference sequence). Trimming took off 5 bases at V and 1 base at J, with 11 bases between the two ends. The CDR3 sequence is CASSGHGVNYGYTF. CDR3 in DNA: TGTGCCAGTAGTGGCCACGGAGTTAACTATGGCTACACCTTC.

The chain employs TRBV6-5 and TRBJ2-7; TRBD1 might be the D (6 bases). The germline V gene has CDR1 MNHEY and CDR2 SVGAGI. Trimming left V 2 bases short and J 3 bases short, with 11 bases between. The CDR3 sequence is 14 residues long. The CDR3 DNA reads as TGTGCCAGCAGTTACCTACAGGGCGGCTACGAGCAGTACTTC. The encoded protein is CASSYLQGGYEQYF.

The chain couples TRBV16 to TRBJ2-2; 7 positions agree with TRBD1. CDR1 and CDR2 from the germline V gene are KGHSY and FQNENV. The CDR3 covers 15 residues. The trim removed 0 bases at V and 8 bases at J, leaving 6 bases unmatched. DNA for the CDR3: TGTGCCAGCAGCCAATCGGGACAGTTCCGAGGGGAGCTGTTTTTT. Protein sequence: CASSQSGQFRGELFF.

In its sample, this clone was seen a few times. The J gene is TRBJ2-2, the V gene TRBV7-9; D is unclear. Trimming left V 1 base short and J 11 bases short, with 8 bases between. Germline CDR1 is SEHNR and CDR2 is FQNEAQ (reference sequence). The CDR3 loop spans 12 amino acids. The CDR3 DNA reads TGTGCCAGCAGCTTAGACTTGCTCGAGCTGTTTTTT. As protein: CASSLDLLELFF.

A single count supports this clone. The chain uses TRBV27 and TRBJ2-7; TRBD1 matches at 7 bases. J was trimmed by 4 bases and V by 5 bases; bases with no gene match: 8. The CDR3 is made up of 14 amino acids. Germline CDR1 and CDR2: MNHEY and SMNVEV (reference sequence). CDR3 in DNA: TGTGCCAGCAGTCGTTCAGGGGGTACGTACGAGCAGTACTTC. It encodes CASSRSGGTYEQYF.

In its sample, this clone was seen a few times. The chain is built from TRBV4-2 and TRBJ2-3, with 10 bases that match TRBD2. The V gene end was trimmed by 3 bases and the J gene end by 2 bases; junction bases not matched to a gene: 5. Germline CDR1 LGHNA, CDR2 YNFKEQ. The CDR3 spans 16 residues. The CDR3 DNA follows: TGTGCCAGCAGCCAGACCGGGACTAGCGCCACAGATACGCAGTATTTT. This codes for CASSQTGTSATDTQYF.

The chain carries TRBV14 and TRBJ2-1, with 7 bases that match TRBD2. Germline V gives CDR1 SGHDN, CDR2 FVKESK. The CDR3 sequence is 15 residues long. The V and J ends lost 0 bases and 4 bases, in that order; junction bases with no gene match: 3. DNA for the CDR3: TGTGCCAGCAGCCAAGATCCAGCGGGGTACAATGAGCAGTTCTTC. Its protein product is CASSQDPAGYNEQFF.

The chain couples TRBV6-5 to TRBJ2-1; maybe TRBD1 (5 bases). The CDR3 has 13 residues. The germline V and J ends were trimmed by 6 bases and 4 bases, with 10 bases remaining between them. CDR1 is MNHEY, CDR2 SVGAGI, per germline. The CDR3 loop is CASSFQGYNEQFF. The CDR3 DNA follows: TGTGCCAGCAGCTTTCAGGGTTACAATGAGCAGTTCTTC.

The chain uses TRBV7-9 and TRBJ2-1; TRBD1 agrees at 10 bases. With V trimmed by 3 bases and J by 6 bases, 2 bases remained unmatched. Looked up from germline, CDR1 is SEHNR and CDR2 is FQNEAQ (reference sequence). The CDR3 totals 14 residues. Written as DNA, the CDR3 is TGTGCCAGCAGCTTTGGGACAGGGGTCAATGAGCAGTTCTTC. This codes for CASSFGTGVNEQFF.

This clone was counted between two and nine times. Additional DNA sequences in this sample encode the identical CDR3. This chain links TRBV6-5 with TRBJ1-5, with D unresolved. V lost 2 bases, J lost 5 bases, and 10 bases lay in between. The CDR3 extends over 14 amino acids. Germline V gene lookup returns CDR1 MNHEY and CDR2 SVGAGI. The CDR3, as DNA: TGTGCCAGCAGTTACGGGGAGGGCGATCAGCCCCAGCATTTT. Protein product: CASSYGEGDQPQHF.

This chain uses TRBV14 with TRBJ1-4, with TRBD1 as a possible D gene (5 bases). The germline gives CDR1 SGHDN, CDR2 FVKESK. V lost 0 bases and J lost 4, with 12 bases in between. The CDR3 consists of 16 residues. This chain's CDR3 is CASSQDAEGVNEKLFF. As DNA, the CDR3 is TGTGCCAGCAGCCAAGATGCCGAAGGGGTTAATGAAAAACTGTTTTTT.

The chain couples TRBV5-6 to TRBJ2-5; D not certain. CDR3 size: 14 residues. Germline V CDR1 and CDR2: SGHDT, YYEEEE. V was pared by 3 bases and J by 5 bases, with 14 bases between. DNA for the CDR3: TGTGCCAGCAGCTCGGGTCCGGTCGTCGAGACCCAGTACTTC. As protein: CASSSGPVVETQYF.

The chain links TRBV7-2 to TRBJ2-1; D ambiguous. Germline assignment: CDR1 SGHTA and CDR2 FQGNSA. The CDR3 is 12 residues long. V lost 3 bases and J 6 bases, leaving 6 bases between the germline ends. The CDR3 loop reads CASSFLRNEQFF. The CDR3, as DNA: TGTGCCAGCAGCTTTCTACGCAATGAGCAGTTCTTC.

The table lists this clone with a few counts. The rearrangement joins TRBV7-2 to TRBJ2-5; D is ambiguous. The CDR3 loop spans 14 amino acids. Germline V CDR1 and CDR2: SGHTA, FQGNSA. The V gene lost 1 base and the J gene lost 5 bases, with 11 bases spanning the gap. CDR3 coding DNA: TGTGCCAGCAGCTTAGGGGTAGGTCCGGAGACCCAGTACTTC. It translates to CASSLGVGPETQYF.

The CDR3 region has the DNA TGCAGCTTCACCGACAGGGTGGCCTACGAGCAGTACTTC. Translation gives CSFTDRVAYEQYF. V gene TRBV29-1 combines with J gene TRBJ2-7, with 7 bases identical to TRBD1. CDR1 is SQVTM, CDR2 ANQGSEA, per germline. The CDR3 sequence is 13 residues long. V lost 8 bases to trimming and J lost 2 bases; unmatched junction nucleotides: 9.

The chain joins TRBV5-4 to TRBJ1-6; D is unclear. The V gene lost 0 bases and the J gene lost 7 bases, with 5 bases spanning the gap. Looked up from germline, CDR1 is SGHNT and CDR2 is YYREEE (reference sequence). The CDR3 runs to 13 residues. Written as DNA, the CDR3 is TGTGCCAGCAGCTTGGTGGGGAATTCACCCCTCCACTTT. It encodes CASSLVGNSPLHF.